This TCR beta chain was captured in a study of cytomegalovirus exposure and HLA in healthy donors. The donors, nominally healthy at sampling, likely had unrecorded immune exposures. The study ran its PCR with 60 Vbeta and 13 Jbeta primers. Clones were read by immunoSEQ multiplex PCR, and TCRdb kept only the in-frame ones, dropping some. The sample has some 99,000 clones, 60% to 80% seen once; the top ten hold roughly 1.2%. Trimming removed 7 bases from V and 5 bases from J; junction bases left unmatched: 10. CDR1 and CDR2 (germline): ENHRY, SYGVKD. The CDR3 is made up of 14 amino acids. The chain joins TRBV10-3 to TRBJ2-5; 7 bases are a match to TRBD2. The specimen sequenced was PBMCs. The TCR comes from a female donor in good health and CMV-seronegative. CDR3 nucleotides: TGTGCCATCAACGAGGGGAGGGCGGGCGAGACCCAGTACTTC. Translating it yields CAINEGRAGETQYF.